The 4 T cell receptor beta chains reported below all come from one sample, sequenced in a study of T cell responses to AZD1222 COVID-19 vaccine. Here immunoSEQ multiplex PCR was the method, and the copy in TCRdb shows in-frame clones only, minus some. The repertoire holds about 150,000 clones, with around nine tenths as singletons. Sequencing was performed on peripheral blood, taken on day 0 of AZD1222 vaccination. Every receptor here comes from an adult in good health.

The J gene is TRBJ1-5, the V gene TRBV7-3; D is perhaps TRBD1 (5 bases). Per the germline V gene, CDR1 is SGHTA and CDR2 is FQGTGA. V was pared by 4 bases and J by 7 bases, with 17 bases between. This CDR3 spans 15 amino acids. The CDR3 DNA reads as TGTGCCAGCAGCTGTAGCCAGGGTAATAGGCAGCCCCAGCATTTT. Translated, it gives CASSCSQGNRQPQHF.

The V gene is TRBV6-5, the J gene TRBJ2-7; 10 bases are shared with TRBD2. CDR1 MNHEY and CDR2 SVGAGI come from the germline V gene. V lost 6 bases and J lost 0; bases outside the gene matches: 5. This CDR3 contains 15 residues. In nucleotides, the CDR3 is TGTGCCAGCAGCACTAGCGGGGAGAGCTCCTACGAGCAGTACTTC. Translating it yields CASSTSGESSYEQYF.

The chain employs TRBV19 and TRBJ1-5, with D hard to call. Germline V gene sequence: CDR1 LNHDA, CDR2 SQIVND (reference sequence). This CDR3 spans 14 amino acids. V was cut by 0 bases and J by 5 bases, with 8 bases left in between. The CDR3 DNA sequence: TGTGCCAGTAGTATAGACGGGAGGGATCAGCCCCAGCATTTT. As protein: CASSIDGRDQPQHF.

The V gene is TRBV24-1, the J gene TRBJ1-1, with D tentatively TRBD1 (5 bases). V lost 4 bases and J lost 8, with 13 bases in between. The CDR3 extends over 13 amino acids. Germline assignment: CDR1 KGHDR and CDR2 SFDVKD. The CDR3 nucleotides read TGTGCCACCAGTGAACGGGGCCCGGGGGAAGCTTTCTTT. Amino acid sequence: CATSERGPGEAFF.